Presented here are 3 T cell receptor beta chains from one specimen sequenced in a study of T cells in Graves' hyperthyroidism and ophthalmopathy. The source material, RNA transcripts, was used to amplify TCR beta CDR3 regions. The study used the HTBI primer set for a first-round RT-PCR of the TCR CDR3. TCRdb fed the multiplex PCR reads into MiXCR, producing one record per CDR3 protein. The sample includes nearly 600,000 distinct CDR3 sequences, approximately 14% of them seen just once. The sample consisted of blood. These receptors were taken from a woman in her 30s with Graves' hyperthyroidism that later progressed to Graves' ophthalmopathy.

Concerning this clonotype: Just one base apart from a much larger clone, this may be a read error. The rearrangement links TRBV30 to TRBJ1-4; no firm D call. This CDR3 has 12 residues. V lost 1 base and J lost 8, with 8 bases in between. In germline, CDR1 is GTSNPN, CDR2 SVGIG (reference sequence). CDR3 coding DNA: TGTGCCTGGAGTGGAATGGCCGAAAAACTGTTTTTT. Amino acid sequence: CAWSGMAEKLFF.

V gene TRBV4-2 combines with J gene TRBJ2-3; D remains unclear. This CDR3 has 14 amino acids. CDR1 LGHNA and CDR2 YNFKEQ come from the germline V gene. The V end lost 0 bases, the J end lost 2 bases, and 6 bases lay between the germline ends. The CDR3 protein is CASSQDTFTDTQYF. The CDR3 DNA reads as TGTGCCAGCAGCCAAGATACGTTCACAGATACGCAGTATTTT.

The sample holds many counts of this clonotype. The rearrangement links TRBV29-1 to TRBJ1-1; D is uncertain. Germline CDR1 and CDR2: SQVTM and ANQGSEA. V was pared by 6 bases and J by 7 bases, with 18 bases between. The CDR3 loop spans 13 amino acids. For the CDR3, the DNA is TGCAGCGTCTCATCAGTGGGCAGCGGTGAAGCTTTCTTT. Translated: CSVSSVGSGEAFF. Full variable domain (remainder filled in from reference TRBV29-1 and TRBJ1-1): SAVISQKPSRDICQRGTSLTIQCQVDSQVTMMFWYRQQPGQSLTLIATANQGSEATYESGFVIDKFPISRPNLTFSTLTVSNMSPEDSSIYLCSVSSVGSGEAFFGQGTRLTVV.